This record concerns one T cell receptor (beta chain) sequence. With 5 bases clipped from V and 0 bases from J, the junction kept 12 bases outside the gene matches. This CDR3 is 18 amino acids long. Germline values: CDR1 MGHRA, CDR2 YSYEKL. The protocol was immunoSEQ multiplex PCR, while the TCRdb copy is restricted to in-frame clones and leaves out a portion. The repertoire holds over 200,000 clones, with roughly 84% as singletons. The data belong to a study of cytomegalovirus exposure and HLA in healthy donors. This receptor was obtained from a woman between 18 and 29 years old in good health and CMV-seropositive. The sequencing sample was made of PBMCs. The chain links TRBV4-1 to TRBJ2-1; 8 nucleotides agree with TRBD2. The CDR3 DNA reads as TGCGCCAGCAGCTCTCCTTTTAGCGGGGCCCTCTCCTACAATGAGCAGTTCTTC. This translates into CASSSPFSGALSYNEQFF.